This TCR beta chain was observed in a study of CD8 T cells in ankylosing spondylitis (dated by TCRdb to about 2017). The study in broad terms: The study profiled T cell receptor beta repertoires in healthy donors and ankylosing spondylitis patients to find disease-linked TCR variants. Peripheral blood samples were taken, and synovial fluid was additionally collected from ankylosing spondylitis patients. The full study cohort was made up of roughly 25 ankylosing spondylitis patients and 108 healthy donors.

In its sample, this clonotype was seen many times. This receptor's antigen is unknown. Base quality data are lacking; no much larger clone is found one base away. What the study reported, not specific to this receptor: A CD8+ phenotype was shown by the disease-linked clones, which were found at relatively low frequencies in peripheral blood. Some TCR beta motif variants had previously been reported in synovial fluid and blood of reactive arthritis patients, which suggested common disease-initiation mechanisms. Blood from ankylosing spondylitis patients appeared to be characterized by a TCR beta motif composed of eight or nine highly homologous amino acid variants. The disease-linked clones were reported as significantly enriched in matched synovial fluid samples from ankylosing spondylitis patients.

TCRdb names Illumina HiSeq 2500 as the instrument used. Quantitative 5'-RACE with molecular barcodes was the method used to prepare the TCR beta libraries. The study's own analysis went as follows. A new computational method based on a probabilistic model of VDJ rearrangement was used to identify disease-linked TCR variants. The public reads were reanalyzed by TCRdb: fastp trimming at Q25, MiXCR alignment, in-frame beta chains only. A single entry per CDR3 protein holds the most common genes and DNA from its merged rows. TCRdb's processing, not the study's, gives the V and J calls here. This sample gives about 220,000 distinct CDR3 sequences in total; approximately 10% of them show up just once. Together, the top ten hold approximately 20% of the sample. The germline V gene (reference sequence) provides CDR1 MNHNY and CDR2 SVGAGI. At the junction V is shortened by 6 bases and J by 1 base, with 9 bases in between. The CDR3 covers 13 residues, taking in both the cysteine and the phenylalanine. The DNA shown is the 39-base CDR3, in frame from base 1.

Recombination linked TRBV6-6 to TRBJ1-2; a tentative D call is TRBD1 (5 bases match). The clonotype was recovered from a male donor with ankylosing spondylitis or in good health (not recorded which). Sequencing used blood, either unsorted or a sorted T cell fraction (not recorded which). The DNA sequence is TGTGCCAGCAGCCCAGGGATTAACTATGGCTACACCTTC. Its product reads: CASSPGINYGYTF.